The 15 T cell receptor beta chains below come from one sample, sequenced in a study of vaccination effects on CD4 cells after COVID-19. The culture ran for about eleven days before CD4+ T cells were isolated. Each person got two doses of an mRNA SARS-CoV-2 vaccine, BNT162b2 or mRNA-1273. Some clones are missing from TCRdb's copy, which holds only in-frame ones; the method was immunoSEQ multiplex PCR. The table records 47,000 or so clones, less than 85% of them present only once. Antigens of these TCRs are unknown. The sequencing used CD4+ T cells from PBMCs cultured without peptide, collected after COVID-19 vaccination. The source is a human donor who received a COVID-19 vaccine.

The rearrangement links TRBV15 to TRBJ1-4; no clear D. The CDR3 is made up of 14 amino acids. Between the trimmed V and J ends, which lost 0 bases and 8 bases, there was a span of 10 bases. Looked up from germline, CDR1 is LNHNV and CDR2 is YYDKDF (reference sequence). In DNA form, the CDR3 reads TGTGCCACCAGCAGAGAGGCCTATGGCGAAAAACTGTTTTTT. It specifies CATSREAYGEKLFF.

The rearrangement joins TRBV7-9 to TRBJ2-1; 7 bases match TRBD2. This CDR3 region has 17 residues. Trimming cost V 1 base and J 1 base; bases outside gene matches: 7. CDR1 is SEHNR, CDR2 FQNEAQ, per germline (reference sequence). The CDR3 spells CASSLVGGRGSYNEQFF. The CDR3 DNA is TGTGCCAGCAGCTTAGTAGGTGGGAGGGGATCCTACAATGAGCAGTTCTTC.

The V and J genes are TRBV2 and TRBJ1-1; D ambiguous. Looked up from germline, CDR1 is SNHLY and CDR2 is FYNNEI. V dropped 8 bases and J dropped 4 bases, with 17 bases sitting between them. The CDR3 spans 14 residues. The CDR3 loop reads CASSREGLGTEAFF. In DNA form, the CDR3 reads TGTGCCAGCTCGAGGGAGGGTTTGGGCACTGAAGCTTTCTTT.

The chain uses TRBV6-5 and TRBJ1-1; no clear D gene. Trimming took 7 bases from V and 0 from J, leaving 15 bases between them. CDR3 length: 15 amino acids. The germline V gene has CDR1 MNHEY and CDR2 SVGAGI. CDR3 region: CASKGLGRVNTEAFF. The CDR3 region has the DNA TGTGCCAGCAAAGGCCTAGGACGGGTGAACACTGAAGCTTTCTTT.

The chain couples TRBV7-9 to TRBJ2-2, with D hard to call. CDR3 length: 15 residues. Trimming cost V 6 bases and J 0 bases, with 11 bases left between them. Germline V gives CDR1 SEHNR, CDR2 FQNEAQ (reference sequence). The chain's CDR3 is CASRFTQPNTGELFF. The CDR3 DNA follows: TGTGCCAGCAGGTTTACCCAACCGAACACCGGGGAGCTGTTTTTT.

CDR3 amino acids: CASSRRTGGLMITEAFF. The CDR3 bases are TGCGCCAGCAGCCGGAGGACAGGGGGATTGATGATCACTGAAGCTTTCTTT. This chain uses TRBV5-1 with TRBJ1-1; 10 bases align to TRBD1. This CDR3 has 17 amino acids. Per the germline V gene, CDR1 is SGHRS and CDR2 is YFSETQ. V lost 4 bases, J lost 4 bases, and 13 bases stayed unmatched.

This clone came up a few times. The germline gene is not matched at one end of the junction; a read error may be the cause. The chain recombines TRBV4-2 with TRBJ2-2; 7 bases are a match to TRBD2. Germline assignment: CDR1 LGHNA and CDR2 YNFKEQ. This CDR3 is 15 amino acids long. The CDR3 nucleotides are TGTGCCAGCAGTCAAGATTTCCTAGCGGCCGGGGAGCTGTTTTTT. Amino acid sequence: CASSQDFLAAGELFF.

The chain recombines TRBV9 with TRBJ2-7; either TRBD1 or TRBD2 may supply D (5 bases each). Trimming took off 0 bases at V and 0 bases at J, with 13 bases between the two ends. The CDR3 extends over 16 amino acids. Germline assignment: CDR1 SGDLS and CDR2 YYNGEE. The CDR3 reads CASSVDGTVSSYEQYF. The DNA for the CDR3 is TGTGCCAGCAGCGTAGATGGGACGGTGAGCTCCTACGAGCAGTACTTC.

This chain links TRBV19 with TRBJ2-6; D not resolved. Germline CDR1 reads LNHDA; CDR2 reads SQIVND (reference sequence). The ends were cut back, 7 bases at V and 2 bases at J, with 6 bases in the middle. The CDR3 runs to 13 residues. Written as DNA, the CDR3 is TGTGCCAGTACCCTCCCTGGGGCCAACGTCCTGACTTTC. Protein sequence: CASTLPGANVLTF. Together with reference TRBV19 and TRBJ2-6, the CDR3 gives the full variable domain: DGGITQSPKYLFRKEGQNVTLSCEQNLNHDAMYWYRQDPGQGLRLIYYSQIVNDFQKGDIAEGYSVSREKKESFPLTVTSAQKNPTAFYLCASTLPGANVLTFGAGSRLTVL.

The chain combines TRBV5-1 with TRBJ1-6; D is ambiguous. The germline V and J ends were trimmed by 0 bases and 10 bases, with 11 bases remaining between them. CDR3 length equals 14 residues. Germline V gene lookup returns CDR1 SGHRS and CDR2 YFSETQ. The CDR3 loop is CASSLERASSPLHF. The DNA of the CDR3 is TGCGCCAGCAGCTTGGAGAGGGCCTCCTCACCCCTCCACTTT.

The V and J genes are TRBV14 and TRBJ1-1, with 10 nucleotides matching TRBD1. The V segment lost 5 bases and the J segment 3 bases; nucleotides outside the gene matches: 12. CDR3 size: 17 residues. CDR1 SGHDN and CDR2 FVKESK come from the germline V gene. The CDR3 spells CASSFLPGQGRYTEAFF. CDR3 sequence (DNA): TGTGCCAGCAGCTTTCTGCCGGGACAGGGGAGGTACACTGAAGCTTTCTTT.

This clone appeared a few times. The gene calls are TRBV5-6 and TRBJ2-3; a weak D match, TRBD2 (6 bases). CDR3 length equals 17 residues. The V gene's germline CDR1 is SGHDT and CDR2 YYEEEE. The V gene lost 6 bases and the J gene lost 2 bases, with 22 bases spanning the gap. Here the CDR3 reads CASTLLSSRDDTDTQYF. CDR3 bases: TGTGCCAGCACCCTACTTTCCTCGCGGGATGACACAGATACGCAGTATTTT.

V and J are TRBV29-1 and TRBJ2-5; 7 nucleotides line up with TRBD1. Germline V CDR1 and CDR2: SQVTM, ANQGSEA. The CDR3 spans 14 residues. The junction had 8 bases not matched to a gene; V was cut back by 6 bases and J by 1 base. The CDR3 reads CSVRPGTVQETQYF. CDR3 DNA sequence: TGCAGCGTACGGCCCGGGACAGTCCAAGAGACCCAGTACTTC.

The genes are TRBV12-3 or TRBV12-4 and TRBJ1-2; possibly TRBD1 for D (6 bases). The CDR3 contains 13 residues. Trimming left V 6 bases short and J 4 bases short, with 12 bases between. Here the CDR3 DNA reads TGTGCCAGCAGGCCGACAGGCTTCTATGGCTACACCTTC. It specifies CASRPTGFYGYTF.

The chain uses TRBV5-1 and TRBJ1-5, with 9 bases fitting TRBD1. The germline V gene has CDR1 SGHRS and CDR2 YFSETQ. The length of the CDR3 is 14 residues. V was clipped by 4 bases and J by 6 bases; unmatched bases: 5. CDR3 amino acids: CASSPGTGLQPQHF. The CDR3 bases are TGCGCCAGCAGCCCCGGGACAGGGCTTCAGCCCCAGCATTTT.